This TCR beta chain was captured in a study of blood T cell repertoires in COVID-19. About the study: PBMCs, B-cell-depleted T cells, or T cells were the source of the cDNA or gDNA that made up the material.

In germline, CDR1 is WNHNN, CDR2 SYGVQD (reference sequence). The V segment lost 4 bases and the J segment 4 bases; nucleotides outside the gene matches: 3. The CDR3 length is 13 residues. As handled by the study authors: Using reference gene primer amplification, nucleated cell counts were estimated. Assay: immunoSEQ multiplex PCR; the TCRdb copy retains only in-frame clones and omits some. V and J calls and clone size are given by that table; D and trimming were obtained from the DNA. The top ten hold 5% of the sample, which has fewer than 400,000 clones, 80% to 90% seen once. Recruitment covered 20 to 25 US areas and drew participants whose ages spanned roughly 18 to 90 years.

Material: PBMCs or T cells enriched from blood (not recorded which). V is TRBV10-1 and J is TRBJ1-1, with 7 positions matching TRBD1. This clonotype was obtained from a man aged 30 to 45 who had recovered from COVID-19. CDR3: CASSAPGGTEAFF. The CDR3 DNA reads as TGCGCCAGCAGTGCACCAGGGGGCACTGAAGCTTTCTTT.